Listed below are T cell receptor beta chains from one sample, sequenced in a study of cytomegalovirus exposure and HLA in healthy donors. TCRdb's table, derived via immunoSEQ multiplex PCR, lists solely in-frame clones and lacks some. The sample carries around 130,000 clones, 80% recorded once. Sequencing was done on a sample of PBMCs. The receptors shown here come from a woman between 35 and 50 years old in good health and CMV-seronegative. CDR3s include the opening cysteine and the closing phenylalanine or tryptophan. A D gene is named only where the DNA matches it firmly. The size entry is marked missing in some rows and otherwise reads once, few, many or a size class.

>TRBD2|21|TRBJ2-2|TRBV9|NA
CASSVDGWASGARGDTGELFF
TGTGCCAGCAGCGTAGATGGGTGGGCTAGCGGGGCCCGCGGGGACACCGGGGAGCTGTTTTTT
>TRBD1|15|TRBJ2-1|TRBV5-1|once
CASSLGQGAGNEQFF
TGCGCCAGCAGCTTGGGACAGGGGGCAGGGAATGAGCAGTTCTTC
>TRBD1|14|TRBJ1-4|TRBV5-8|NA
CASSFGRGREKLFF
TGTGCCAGCAGCTTTGGCAGGGGGCGCGAAAAACTGTTTTTT
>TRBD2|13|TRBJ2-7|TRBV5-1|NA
CASSGTSEYEQYF
TGCGCCAGCAGCGGGACTAGCGAGTACGAGCAGTACTTC
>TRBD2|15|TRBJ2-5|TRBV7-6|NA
CASSLRHGGLETQYF
TGTGCCAGCAGCTTACGTCACGGGGGGTTAGAGACCCAGTACTTC
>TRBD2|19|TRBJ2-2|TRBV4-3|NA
CASSQLMGGLAPNTGELFF
TGCGCCAGCAGCCAACTCATGGGGGGACTAGCGCCGAACACCGGGGAGCTGTTTTTT
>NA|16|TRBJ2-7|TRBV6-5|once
CASSLADAVPSYEQYF
TGTGCCAGCAGTTTAGCCGACGCAGTCCCCTCCTACGAGCAGTACTTC
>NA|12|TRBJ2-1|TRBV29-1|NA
CSGGQGGDEQFF
TGCAGCGGAGGACAGGGAGGGGATGAGCAGTTCTTC
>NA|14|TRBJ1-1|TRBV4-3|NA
CASSQAVAETEAFF
TGCGCCAGCAGCCAGGCGGTCGCGGAGACTGAAGCTTTCTTT
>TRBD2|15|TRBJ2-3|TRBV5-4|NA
CASSLELAGVNTQYF
TGTGCCAGCAGCTTGGAATTAGCGGGGGTAAATACGCAGTATTTT
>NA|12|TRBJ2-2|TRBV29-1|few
CSAQGWTGELFF
TGCAGCGCCCAGGGGTGGACCGGGGAGCTGTTTTTT